This TCR beta chain is from a study of cytomegalovirus exposure and HLA in healthy donors. Whole-study findings and limits: A later analysis linked a missense variant in DCLRE1C to the trimming of TCR beta V and J genes. Follow-up analysis seemed to connect common viral pathogens with several of the most significant clusters identified.

In the case of this clone: Its target is unknown.

PCR involved 60 Vbeta and 13 Jbeta primers. Produced via immunoSEQ multiplex PCR; TCRdb's table is partial and in-frame only. The sample has over 150,000 clones, and its top ten clones hold roughly 0.74%. Donors counted as nominally healthy when sampled, yet unrecorded immune exposures were likely. The sample taken for sequencing was PBMCs. The source is a boy between 5 and 17 years old in good health and CMV-seronegative.

CDR3 DNA sequence: TGTGCCAGCAGCCCACGCTTTACAGATAATGAAAAACTGTTTTTT. Translation gives CASSPRFTDNEKLFF. The rearrangement uses TRBV11-2 and TRBJ1-4; D unclear. The CDR3 spans 15 residues. V was trimmed by 5 bases and J by 4 bases, leaving 14 bases between them. CDR1 is SGHAT, CDR2 FQNNGV, per germline.